This T cell receptor beta chain is from a study of T-cell reconstitution after alpha-beta-depleted transplantation in children (TCRdb year 2016). Looking at the study overall: Using TCR repertoire profiling, the study followed T-cell immune reconstitution in a quantitative way in children after TCRalphabeta/CD19-depleted allogeneic hematopoietic cell transplantation.

V is clipped by 5 bases and J by 4 bases, and the sequence between their germline boundaries is 12 bases long. From its cysteine to its phenylalanine, the CDR3 spans 13 amino acids. The only DNA kept is the CDR3, 39 bases in frame from the first base. This clonotype was seen a few times. Its antigen has not been determined. No clone much larger than this one lies a single base away; base qualities are absent. Receptor amplification or capture employed PCR. TCRdb records Illumina HiSeq 2500 as the sequencer. TCR libraries were prepared with molecular barcoding, using unique molecular identifiers to normalize TCRbeta repertoire quantification. The raw public data were reprocessed by TCRdb itself: fastp quality trimming at Q25, MiXCR clonotype calling, in-frame beta chains only. Each entry merges the rows of one CDR3 protein and shows their most common DNA and genes. The table for this sample lists 250,000 to 300,000 distinct CDR3 sequences; more than 8% of them were counted only once. The top ten constitute around 9.1% of the sample.

This specimen consisted of PBMCs from the stem cell graft donor, obtained from the stem cell graft. The sequence was obtained from a human donor who donated a stem cell graft to a child with SCID. Recombination joined TRBV12-3 or TRBV12-4 with TRBJ2-7; TRBD2 is possibly the D segment (6 matching bases). The DNA sequence follows: TGTGCCAGCAGTCCGGGGGAGAGGTACGAGCAGTACTTC. Its protein product is CASSPGERYEQYF.